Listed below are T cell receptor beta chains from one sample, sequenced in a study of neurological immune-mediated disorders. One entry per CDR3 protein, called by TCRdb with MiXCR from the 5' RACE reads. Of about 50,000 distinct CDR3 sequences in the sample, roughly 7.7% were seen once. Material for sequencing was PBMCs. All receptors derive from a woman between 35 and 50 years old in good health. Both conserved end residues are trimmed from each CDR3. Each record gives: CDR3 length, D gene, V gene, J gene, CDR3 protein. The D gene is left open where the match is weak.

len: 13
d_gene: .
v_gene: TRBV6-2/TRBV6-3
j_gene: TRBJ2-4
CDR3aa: ASSYRQGIKNIQY

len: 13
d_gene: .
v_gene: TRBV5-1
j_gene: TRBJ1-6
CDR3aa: ASSLTGVNNSPLH

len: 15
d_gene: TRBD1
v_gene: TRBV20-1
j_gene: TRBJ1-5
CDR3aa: SASLNSGTGDLWPQH

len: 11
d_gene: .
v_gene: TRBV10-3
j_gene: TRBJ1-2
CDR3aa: AIQDDRSGGYT

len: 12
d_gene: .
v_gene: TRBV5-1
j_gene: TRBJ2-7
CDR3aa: ASSFQGSPYEQY

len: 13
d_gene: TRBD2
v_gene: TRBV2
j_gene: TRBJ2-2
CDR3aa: ASSVGLAGTGELF

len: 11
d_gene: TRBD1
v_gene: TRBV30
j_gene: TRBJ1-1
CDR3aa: AWSTGQGREAF

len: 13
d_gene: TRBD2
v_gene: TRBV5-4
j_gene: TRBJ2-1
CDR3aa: ASSLDSGRTREQF

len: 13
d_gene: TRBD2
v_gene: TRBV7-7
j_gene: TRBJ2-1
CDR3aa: ASSQGLADYNEQF

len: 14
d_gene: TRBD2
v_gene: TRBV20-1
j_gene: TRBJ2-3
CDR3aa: SAPGTSGHSTDTQY

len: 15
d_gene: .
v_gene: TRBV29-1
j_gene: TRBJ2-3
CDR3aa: SVDGVYGDGGTDTQY

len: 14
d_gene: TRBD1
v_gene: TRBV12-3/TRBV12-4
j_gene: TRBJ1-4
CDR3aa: ASSLGTGDMGEKLF

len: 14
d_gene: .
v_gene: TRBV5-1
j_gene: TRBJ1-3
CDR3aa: ASSLDRASSGNTIY